A selection of T cell receptor beta chains follows, all from one sample in a study of cytotoxic CD8 clonotypes in ibrutinib-treated CLL. The protocol was immunoSEQ multiplex PCR, while the TCRdb copy is restricted to in-frame clones and leaves out a portion. The sample has over 95,000 clones, roughly 57% seen once; the top ten hold about 40%. Specimen: PBMCs, collected after 24 months of ibrutinib treatment. All receptors come from a human donor with chronic lymphocytic leukemia. Both conserved end residues are part of each CDR3. The order of the fields is CDR3 DNA, CDR3 protein, D gene, V gene, J gene, clone size. A D gene is named only where the DNA matches it firmly. Size tells how often a clone was seen (once, few, many) or the class of an expanded clone, and some rows leave it out.

TGTGCCTGGAGTGTACTACAGGGTGGAAACACCATATATTTT	CAWSVLQGGNTIYF	-	TRBV30	TRBJ1-3	many
TGTGCCAGCAGTGAAGGGCGCTCTGGAAACACCATATATTTT	CASSEGRSGNTIYF	-	TRBV25-1	TRBJ1-3	-
TGTGCCAGCAGTTCGGGACAGATGTACACTGAAGCTTTCTTT	CASSSGQMYTEAFF	TRBD1	TRBV6-1	TRBJ1-1	-
TGTGCCAGCAGTTACTCCAGGGAGAACACTGAAGCTTTCTTT	CASSYSRENTEAFF	-	TRBV6-5	TRBJ1-1	many
TGTGCCAGCAGCCCGACTAGCGGGGGAGACACCGGGGAGCTGTTTTTT	CASSPTSGGDTGELFF	TRBD2	TRBV9	TRBJ2-2	-
TGTGCCAGCAGGACCGGGACAGGGAGCTATGGCTACACCTTC	CASRTGTGSYGYTF	TRBD1	TRBV28	TRBJ1-2	-
TGTGCCAGCAGCTTAGCCACCTCCCCCAGGGGCGGCGATACGCAGTATTTT	CASSLATSPRGGDTQYF	-	TRBV7-2	TRBJ2-3	-
TGTGCCAGCAGCGAGGTCCCAGGGTTTCAGCCCCAGCATTTT	CASSEVPGFQPQHF	-	TRBV2	TRBJ1-5	few
TGTGCCAGCAGCGACGGAGCGGGATATACGCAGTATTTT	CASSDGAGYTQYF	TRBD2	TRBV9	TRBJ2-3	-
TGTGCCAGCATGGGTCTGGGGAAAGGCACAGATACGCAGTATTTT	CASMGLGKGTDTQYF	-	TRBV7-2	TRBJ2-3	few
TGTGCCAGCGTAAGGACAGGGAGCGAGCAGTACTTC	CASVRTGSEQYF	TRBD1	TRBV25-1	TRBJ2-7	few
TGTGCCAGCAGCTTAGCCCCTGGACTAGCGGGGGGGCGCCAAGATACGCAGTATTTT	CASSLAPGLAGGRQDTQYF	TRBD2	TRBV7-3	TRBJ2-3	-
TGTGCCAGCACCCTTTCGTGGAACACTGAAGCTTTCTTT	CASTLSWNTEAFF	-	TRBV28	TRBJ1-1	few
TGTGCCAGCAGGACTACAAGGGGAGGCTATGGCTACACCTTC	CASRTTRGGYGYTF	-	TRBV4-2	TRBJ1-2	-
TGCGCCAGCAGTGACCTCAGCCAATCTAGCACAGATACGCAGTATTTT	CASSDLSQSSTDTQYF	-	TRBV10-1	TRBJ2-3	-
TGCGCCAGCAGCTTGGAGGCTAGCCCGGAGACCCAGTACTTC	CASSLEASPETQYF	-	TRBV5-1	TRBJ2-5	once
TGTGCCATCAGCCTGACAGGGTCTAACACTGAAGCTTTCTTT	CAISLTGSNTEAFF	TRBD1	TRBV10-3	TRBJ1-1	-
TGCAGCGTTGACCCCAGGGGTGGTGCGCAGTATTTT	CSVDPRGGAQYF	-	TRBV29-1	TRBJ2-3	few
TGTGCCAGCAGTTACGTTAGCGGGGGGGCCTGGTATTTT	CASSYVSGGAWYF	TRBD2	TRBV6-5	TRBJ2-3	-
TGCGCCAGCAGCTTGGCCCAGGACACAGATACGCAGTATTTT	CASSLAQDTDTQYF	-	TRBV5-1	TRBJ2-3	-
TGTGCCAGCAGTTTGGCGGATGAAAAACTGTTTTTT	CASSLADEKLFF	-	TRBV6-6	TRBJ1-4	-
TGTGCCAGTAGTTCCTCGGGCTATGGCTACGAGCAGTACTTC	CASSSSGYGYEQYF	-	TRBV19	TRBJ2-7	-
TGTGCCAGTAGTCTCCCGGGAAGGTCAGATACGCAGTATTTT	CASSLPGRSDTQYF	-	TRBV19	TRBJ2-3	-
TGTGCCAGCAGTTCCCTGGACAGGGGATCGGGCGGCTACACCTTC	CASSSLDRGSGGYTF	TRBD1	TRBV27	TRBJ1-2	-
TGTGCCTGGAGTGGGGGACAGGGAATCTACGAGCAGTACTTC	CAWSGGQGIYEQYF	TRBD1	TRBV30	TRBJ2-7	few
TGTGCCAGCAGCTCACCGGGACGGGAAGACAATGAGCAGTTCTTC	CASSSPGREDNEQFF	-	TRBV5-6	TRBJ2-1	-
TGTGCCAGCAGTTGGCGGGGACAGGCCAATTCACCCCTCCACTTT	CASSWRGQANSPLHF	TRBD1	TRBV27	TRBJ1-6	once
TGTGCCAGCAGCCAGACTGGGGTCCGAGTCGACGAGCAGTACTTC	CASSQTGVRVDEQYF	-	TRBV27	TRBJ2-7	-
TGTGCCTGGAGTCGCCCGGGACAGGGGGCGACCGGGGAGCTGTTTTTT	CAWSRPGQGATGELFF	TRBD1	TRBV30	TRBJ2-2	-
TGTGCCAGCAGTTTCGGGACGCAGGGCGCGATTGAGACCCAGTACTTC	CASSFGTQGAIETQYF	-	TRBV7-6	TRBJ2-5	few
TGTGCCAGCACCCCGACGGGACAGAGCTATGGCTACACCTTC	CASTPTGQSYGYTF	TRBD1	TRBV7-8	TRBJ1-2	few
TGTGCCAGCAGCAGGAGGGGAACGGGGTCCGTCACCGGGGAGCTGTTTTTT	CASSRRGTGSVTGELFF	-	TRBV9	TRBJ2-2	few
TGTGCCAGCAGTCTAACCGGGGGACGGGAGCAGTTCTTC	CASSLTGGREQFF	-	TRBV6-4	TRBJ2-1	-
TGTGCCAGCTCACCAAGGAACACTGAAGCTTTCTTT	CASSPRNTEAFF	-	TRBV18	TRBJ1-1	-